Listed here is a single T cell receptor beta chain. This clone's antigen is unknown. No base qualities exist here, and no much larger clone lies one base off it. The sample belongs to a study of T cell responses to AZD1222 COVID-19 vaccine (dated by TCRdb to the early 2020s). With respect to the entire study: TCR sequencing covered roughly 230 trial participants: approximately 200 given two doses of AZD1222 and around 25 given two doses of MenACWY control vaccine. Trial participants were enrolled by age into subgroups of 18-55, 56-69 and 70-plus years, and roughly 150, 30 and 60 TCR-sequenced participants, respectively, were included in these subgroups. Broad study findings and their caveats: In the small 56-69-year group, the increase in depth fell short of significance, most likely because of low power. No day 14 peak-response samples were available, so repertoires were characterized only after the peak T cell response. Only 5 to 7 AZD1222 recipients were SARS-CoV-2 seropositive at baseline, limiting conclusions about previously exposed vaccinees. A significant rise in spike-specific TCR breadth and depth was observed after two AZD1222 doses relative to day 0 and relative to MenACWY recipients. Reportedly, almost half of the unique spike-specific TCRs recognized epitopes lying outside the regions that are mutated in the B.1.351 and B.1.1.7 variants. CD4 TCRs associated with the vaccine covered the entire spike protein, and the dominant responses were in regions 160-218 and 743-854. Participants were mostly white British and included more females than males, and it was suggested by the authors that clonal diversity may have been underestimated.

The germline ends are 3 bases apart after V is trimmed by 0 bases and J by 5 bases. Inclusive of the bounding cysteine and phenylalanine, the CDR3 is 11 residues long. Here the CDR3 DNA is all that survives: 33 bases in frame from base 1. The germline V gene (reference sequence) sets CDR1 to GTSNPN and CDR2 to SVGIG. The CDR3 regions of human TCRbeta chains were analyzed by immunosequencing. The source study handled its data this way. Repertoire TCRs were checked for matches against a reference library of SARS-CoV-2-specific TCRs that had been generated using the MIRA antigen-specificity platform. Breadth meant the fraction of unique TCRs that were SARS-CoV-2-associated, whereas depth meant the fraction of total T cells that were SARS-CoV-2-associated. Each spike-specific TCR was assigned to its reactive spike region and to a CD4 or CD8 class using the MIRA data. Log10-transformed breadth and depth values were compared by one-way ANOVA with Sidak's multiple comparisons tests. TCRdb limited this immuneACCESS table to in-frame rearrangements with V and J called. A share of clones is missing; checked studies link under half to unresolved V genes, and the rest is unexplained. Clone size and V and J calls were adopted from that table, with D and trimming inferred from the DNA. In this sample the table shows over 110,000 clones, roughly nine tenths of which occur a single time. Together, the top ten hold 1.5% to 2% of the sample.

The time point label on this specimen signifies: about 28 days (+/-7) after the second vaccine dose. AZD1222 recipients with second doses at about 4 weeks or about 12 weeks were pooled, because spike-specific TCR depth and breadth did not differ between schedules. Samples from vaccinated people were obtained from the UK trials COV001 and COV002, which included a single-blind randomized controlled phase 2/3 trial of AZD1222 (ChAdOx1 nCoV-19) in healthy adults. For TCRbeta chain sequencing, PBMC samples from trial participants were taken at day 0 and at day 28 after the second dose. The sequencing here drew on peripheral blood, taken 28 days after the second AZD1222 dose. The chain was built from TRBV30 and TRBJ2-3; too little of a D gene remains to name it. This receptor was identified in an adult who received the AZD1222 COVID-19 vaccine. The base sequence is TGTGCCTGGAGTGTTAAAGATACGCAGTATTTT. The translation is CAWSVKDTQYF.